Each of the 2 T cell receptor beta chains below was sequenced from the same sample in a study of shared clonotypes between healthy human individuals. Only in-frame clones appear in the TCRdb table, and some are missing; sequencing was by immunoSEQ multiplex PCR. Of some 2 million clones in the sample, around 95% were seen once. Sequencing used naive CD4+ T cells sorted from blood. Subset indicated: CD45RA+ positively selected. The receptor set was obtained from a man between 18 and 35 years old in good health.

Note on this clone: This specimen includes other DNA sequences encoding the same CDR3. This chain joins TRBV18 and TRBJ2-7; D call uncertain. With 0 bases removed from V and 0 bases from J, the gap between germline ends came to 6 bases. The CDR3 is 14 amino acids. Per germline, CDR1 KGHSH and CDR2 LQKENI. CDR3 sequence: CASSPPARSYEQYF. CDR3 coding DNA: TGTGCCAGCTCACCACCAGCCCGCTCCTACGAGCAGTACTTC.

A note on this clone: The same CDR3 also results from other DNA sequences found in this sample. The chain couples TRBV28 to TRBJ2-7; D is ambiguous. The V end was cut by 6 bases, the J end by 3 bases, with 9 bases between. The length of the CDR3 is 12 residues. Per the germline V gene, CDR1 is MDHEN and CDR2 is SYDVKM. This CDR3 reads CASRRDGYEQYF. CDR3 in DNA: TGTGCCAGCAGACGCGACGGCTACGAGCAGTACTTC.